A single sample is the source of the 25 T cell receptor beta chains below, sequenced in a study of blood T cells in healthy people across ages. Using a J-beta primer mix together with a sample-barcoded 5' primer, a second PCR was run for about 6 to 12 cycles. Via MiXCR, TCRdb re-called the 5' RACE reads, giving one row per CDR3 protein. The sample carries hundreds of thousands of distinct CDR3 sequences, roughly 41% recorded once. Sequencing was carried out using blood. The source is a man older than 75 in good health.

V gene TRBV9 combines with J gene TRBJ1-2; D gene unclear. Germline V lookup: CDR1 SGDLS, CDR2 YYNGEE. This CDR3 is 13 amino acids long. V was shortened by 0 bases and J by 3 bases, with 6 bases between the two germline ends. CDR3 in DNA: TGTGCCAGCAGCGTAGAGGGATACTATGGCTACACCTTC. It codes for CASSVEGYYGYTF.

This sequence joins TRBV4-3 and TRBJ1-1, with D perhaps matching TRBD1 (6 bases). The CDR3 consists of 16 residues. Trimming pared 0 bases from V and 10 bases from J, leaving 21 bases between. Germline lookup yields CDR1 LGHNA and CDR2 YSLEER. The CDR3 loop is CASSQEHRIQGTVAFF. The CDR3 DNA reads TGCGCCAGCAGCCAAGAACACAGGATACAGGGTACGGTAGCTTTCTTT.

The gene calls are TRBV20-1 and TRBJ2-3; the match to TRBD2 covers 8 bases. Germline CDR1 is DFQATT and CDR2 is SNEGSKA (reference sequence). The CDR3 is made up of 14 amino acids. After removal of 3 bases from V and 2 bases from J, the junction contained 4 bases not matched to a gene. Here the CDR3 reads CSASTGGYTDTQYF. As DNA, the CDR3 is TGCAGTGCTAGTACGGGGGGGTACACAGATACGCAGTATTTT.

V is TRBV2 and J is TRBJ1-5, with D possibly matching TRBD1 (6 bases). From germline, CDR1 is SNHLY and CDR2 FYNNEI. Trimming took off 7 bases at V and 2 bases at J, with 12 bases between the two ends. CDR3 length equals 14 residues. For the CDR3, the DNA is TGTGCCAGCAAGGACAGTTTCGGCAATCAGCCCCAGCATTTT. Translation gives CASKDSFGNQPQHF.

This clonotype has only a few counts. V usage is TRBV7-2 and J usage is TRBJ2-2; weak D call: TRBD2 (5 bases). V lost 5 bases to trimming and J lost 0 bases, with 13 bases between them. The germline CDR1 and CDR2 sequences are SGHTA and FQGNSA. CDR3 length: 16 residues. The CDR3 DNA sequence: TGTGCCAGCAGCCCCGGACTTAACGCGAACACCGGGGAGCTGTTTTTT. This encodes CASSPGLNANTGELFF.

The rearrangement links TRBV20-1 to TRBJ2-5; a weak D match, TRBD1 (7 bases). Judging by the DNA end, TRBJ2-7 fits better; the J call may be wrong. CDR3 length: 13 amino acids. Germline CDR1 DFQATT, CDR2 SNEGSKA (reference sequence). Here the CDR3 reads CSACQGGNYEQYF. The DNA of the CDR3 is TGCAGTGCCTGTCAGGGGGGAAACTACGAGCAGTACTTC.

The rearrangement links TRBV4-3 to TRBJ2-7, with TRBD1 identical over 9 bases. V dropped 2 bases and J dropped 0; count of bases not matched to a gene: 5. The CDR3 contains 16 residues. Germline assignment: CDR1 LGHNA and CDR2 YSLEER. In nucleotides, the CDR3 is TGCGCCAGCAGCCAATCACAGGGGGCGGGCTCCTACGAGCAGTACTTC. It encodes CASSQSQGAGSYEQYF.

This clonotype came up a few times. The V gene is TRBV6-6, the J gene TRBJ1-5; the match to TRBD1 covers 9 bases. V dropped 7 bases and J dropped 4; count of bases not matched to a gene: 5. The CDR3 loop spans 14 amino acids. Looked up from germline, CDR1 is MNHNY and CDR2 is SVGAGI (reference sequence). The CDR3 nucleotides read TGTGCCAGCACTATGGACAGGGGTAATCAGCCCCAGCATTTT. Its protein is CASTMDRGNQPQHF.

The V call is TRBV7-2, the J call TRBJ1-2; 9 positions agree with TRBD1. The CDR3 length is 15 residues. Germline CDR1 is SGHTA and CDR2 is FQGNSA. The J segment lost 7 bases and the V segment lost 4 bases, leaving 10 bases of the junction unmatched. The CDR3 loop reads CASSSTPGQGSGYTF. The CDR3 DNA sequence: TGTGCCAGCAGCTCCACTCCGGGACAGGGCTCTGGCTACACCTTC.

Concerning this clonotype itself: This could be a read error, since a much larger clone is one nucleotide away. This chain joins TRBV4-3 and TRBJ2-3; no clear D. Trimming took off 1 base at V and 7 bases at J, with 9 bases between the two ends. The CDR3 is made up of 13 amino acids. The germline gives CDR1 LGHNA, CDR2 YSLEER. The CDR3 DNA follows: TGCGCCAGCAGCCAAGGTCCAGCCAATACGCAGTATTTT. It specifies CASSQGPANTQYF.

This clonotype was recorded a few times. This sequence joins TRBV5-6 and TRBJ2-5; no firm D call. CDR1 and CDR2 (germline): SGHDT, YYEEEE. This CDR3 is 13 amino acids long. Trimming pared 4 bases from V and 3 bases from J, leaving 10 bases between. The CDR3 DNA reads TGTGCCAGCAGCGTCGACCGGGAAGAGACCCAGTACTTC. This gives the protein CASSVDREETQYF.

This chain connects TRBV5-6 to TRBJ2-7; D gene ambiguous. The CDR3 is 14 amino acids. Trimming took off 0 bases at V and 7 bases at J, with 14 bases between the two ends. CDR1 is SGHDT, CDR2 YYEEEE, per germline. The CDR3 sequence: CASSLAGQTLEQYF. The CDR3 coding sequence is TGTGCCAGCAGCTTGGCGGGCCAAACCTTGGAGCAGTACTTC. Full variable domain (outside the CDR3, taken from reference TRBV5-6 and TRBJ2-7): DAGVTQSPTHLIKTRGQQVTLRCSPKSGHDTVSWYQQALGQGPQFIFQYYEEEERQRGNFPDRFSGHQFPNYSSELNVNALLLGDSALYLCASSLAGQTLEQYFGPGTRLTVT.

The chain joins TRBV27 to TRBJ2-4; 10 nucleotides line up with TRBD2. The ends lost 7 bases at V and 6 bases at J; junction bases unmatched: 15. CDR1 MNHEY and CDR2 SMNVEV come from the germline V gene (reference sequence). This CDR3 comprises 17 residues. CDR3 residues: CASTHWASGSWGNIQYF. The CDR3 bases are TGTGCCAGCACCCACTGGGCTAGCGGGAGTTGGGGAAACATTCAGTACTTC.

This clonotype was seen ten or more times. This chain links TRBV12-3 or TRBV12-4 with TRBJ2-5, with TRBD1 identical over 12 bases. V lost 5 bases and J lost 0; bases outside the gene matches: 13. The CDR3 runs 19 residues. This CDR3 is CASSPPGQGAFRHQETQYF. As DNA, the CDR3 is TGTGCCAGCAGTCCCCCGGGACAGGGGGCGTTTCGACACCAAGAGACCCAGTACTTC.

V gene TRBV20-1 combines with J gene TRBJ2-7; D might be TRBD1 or TRBD2, each matching 5 bases. The J call is uncertain, as TRBJ2-5 better fits the DNA end. CDR3 length: 16 residues. Per germline, CDR1 DFQATT and CDR2 SNEGSKA (reference sequence). The CDR3 protein is CSASPLAGRGKETQYF. CDR3 sequence (DNA): TGCAGTGCTAGTCCCCTGGCAGGGAGAGGAAAAGAGACCCAGTACTTC.

J is TRBJ2-1 and V is TRBV10-3; either TRBD1 or TRBD2 may supply D (5 bases each). Germline CDR1 reads ENHRY; CDR2 reads SYGVKD. The V gene lost 1 base and the J gene lost 15 bases, with 10 bases spanning the gap. The CDR3 sequence is 11 residues long. The CDR3 spells CAISEYGAPFF. The CDR3 DNA reads as TGTGCCATCAGTGAGTACGGGGCCCCGTTCTTC.

The rearrangement uses TRBV9 and TRBJ1-1, with unresolved D. Germline V lookup: CDR1 SGDLS, CDR2 YYNGEE. CDR3 size: 14 residues. V lost 0 bases and J 1 base, leaving 7 bases between the germline ends. The CDR3 DNA is TGTGCCAGCAGCGTAGGCACGGGGAACACTGAAGCTTTCTTT. Protein: CASSVGTGNTEAFF.

The rearrangement uses TRBV9 and TRBJ2-2; D unclear. Trimming took off 0 bases at V and 7 bases at J, with 7 bases between the two ends. The CDR3 contains 13 residues. Germline V gene data show CDR1 as SGDLS and CDR2 as YYNGEE. The CDR3 loop is CASSVVVNGELFF. CDR3 sequence (DNA): TGTGCCAGCAGCGTAGTTGTGAACGGGGAGCTGTTTTTT. Looking up the rest from reference TRBV9 and TRBJ2-2 gives the full variable domain: DSGVTQTPKHLITATGQRVTLRCSPRSGDLSVYWYQQSLDQGLQFLIQYYNGEERAKGNILERFSAQQFPDLHSELNLSSLELGDSALYFCASSVVVNGELFFGEGSRLTVL.

The chain uses TRBV20-1 and TRBJ2-7, with D maybe TRBD2 (7 bases). The better agreement between TRBJ2-5 and the DNA end casts doubt on the J call. From germline, CDR1 is DFQATT and CDR2 SNEGSKA (reference sequence). CDR3 size: 14 residues. The CDR3 region is CSARRGGQAETQYF. CDR3 nucleotide sequence: TGCAGTGCTAGAAGGGGGGGCCAAGCGGAGACCCAGTACTTC.

The CDR3 coding sequence is TGTGCCAGCAGCGTAGGACAGGGTGACGAGCAGTACTTC. Protein: CASSVGQGDEQYF. The V call is TRBV9, the J call TRBJ2-5, with 7 positions matching TRBD1. The tail of the sequence fits TRBJ2-7 better, so the J call may be wrong. Germline V gene data show CDR1 as SGDLS and CDR2 as YYNGEE. The length of the CDR3 is 13 residues.

The sample holds a few counts of this clonotype. The CDR3 sequence: CSAELMGTGQGEQYF. The CDR3 DNA reads TGCAGTGCTGAATTAATGGGGACAGGGCAAGGCGAGCAGTACTTC. This chain links TRBV20-1 with TRBJ2-5, with TRBD1 identical over 9 bases. The J call is doubtful: the DNA matches TRBJ2-7 better. The CDR3 spans 15 residues. Per germline, CDR1 DFQATT and CDR2 SNEGSKA (reference sequence).

This clonotype was counted a few times. Sequence at one end of the junction differs from germline and may be a read error. This chain connects TRBV7-2 to TRBJ2-3, with D tentatively TRBD1 (6 bases). The CDR3 contains 15 residues. The germline V gene has CDR1 SGHTA and CDR2 FQGNSA. The chain's CDR3 is CASTLTAGGTDTQYF. The CDR3 bases are TGTGCCAGCACCTTAACGGCAGGGGGCACAGATACGCAGTATTTT.

The gene calls are TRBV28 and TRBJ2-7; D unclear. V lost 0 bases, J lost 0 bases, and 6 bases lay in between. CDR1 and CDR2 (germline): MDHEN, SYDVKM. The CDR3 has 14 amino acids. CDR3 region: CASSLWSVSYEQYF. The CDR3 DNA is TGTGCCAGCAGTTTATGGTCTGTCTCCTACGAGCAGTACTTC.

This clonotype was seen repeatedly, ten times or more. The chain links TRBV7-2 to TRBJ2-3; no clear D. CDR1 and CDR2 (germline): SGHTA, FQGNSA. This CDR3 has 12 amino acids. V lost 4 bases and J lost 2, with 4 bases in between. The CDR3 DNA is TGTGCCAGCAGCTCACTCACAGATACGCAGTATTTT. Protein sequence: CASSSLTDTQYF.

This clonotype has just a few counts. V gene TRBV21-1 combines with J gene TRBJ2-1. TRBV21-1 is a pseudogene locus. The CDR3 contains 16 residues. CDR3 residues: CASSKAGNRLYNEQFF. The DNA for the CDR3 is TGTGCCAGCAGCAAAGCAGGGAACCGTCTTTACAATGAGCAGTTCTTC.